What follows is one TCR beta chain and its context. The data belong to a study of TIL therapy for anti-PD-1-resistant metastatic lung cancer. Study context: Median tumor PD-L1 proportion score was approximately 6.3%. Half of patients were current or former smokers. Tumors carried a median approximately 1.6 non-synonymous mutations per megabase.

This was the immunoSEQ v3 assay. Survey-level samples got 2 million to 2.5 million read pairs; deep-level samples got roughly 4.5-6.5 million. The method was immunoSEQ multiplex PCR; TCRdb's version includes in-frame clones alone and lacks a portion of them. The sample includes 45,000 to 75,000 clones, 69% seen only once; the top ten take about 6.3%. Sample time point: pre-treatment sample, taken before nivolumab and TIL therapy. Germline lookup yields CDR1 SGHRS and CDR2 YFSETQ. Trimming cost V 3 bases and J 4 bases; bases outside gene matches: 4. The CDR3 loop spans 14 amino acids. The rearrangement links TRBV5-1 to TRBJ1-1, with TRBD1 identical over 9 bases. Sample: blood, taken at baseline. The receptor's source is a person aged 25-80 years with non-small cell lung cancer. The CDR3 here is CASSSTGGGTEAFF. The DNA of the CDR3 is TGCGCCAGCAGCTCGACAGGGGGTGGCACTGAAGCTTTCTTT.